The clone carrying this T cell receptor beta chain appeared once. The antigen is undetermined. This specimen belongs to a study of vaccination effects on CD4 cells after COVID-19. Study at large: Two-dose vaccination with either BNT162b2 or mRNA-1273 was given to the participants. Study-wide findings and caveats: The study found marked clonal contraction of infection- and vaccine-induced clones late after vaccination.

The length of the CDR3 is 15 residues. Germline trimming cut 1 base from V and 4 bases from J; bases unmatched to any gene: 6. In germline, CDR1 is LNHDA, CDR2 SQIVND (reference sequence). Pools of viral peptides were used by the ViraFEST assay to expand antigen-specific CD4+ T cells ahead of sequencing. When around ten days of culture had elapsed, CD4+ T cells were isolated. Vaccinated participants had no history of SARS-CoV-2 infection and tested negative for nucleocapsid antibodies. Wells each received 1.5 million to 2.5 million PBMC, cultured with around 10 IU/ml IL-2 and roughly 9.8 ug/ml peptides. On day 3 and again on day 7, half the medium was replaced with IL-2 medium. Clones were sequenced by immunoSEQ multiplex PCR, and TCRdb holds only the in-frame ones, with some missing. The table lists 40,000 to 45,000 clones, around three quarters of them singletons, with under 14% in the top ten.

This specimen was CD4+ T cells from PBMCs cultured with SARS-CoV-2 spike peptides, taken before COVID-19 vaccination. The receptor was derived from a human donor who received a COVID-19 vaccine. This chain links TRBV19 with TRBJ1-2; 7 positions match TRBD1. As DNA, the CDR3 is TGTGCCAGTAGTATAGTTGGGACAGATGTCTATGGCTACACCTTC. Protein sequence: CASSIVGTDVYGYTF.